These T cell receptor beta chains were read from a single sample in a study of cytomegalovirus exposure and HLA in healthy donors. Sequenced by immunoSEQ multiplex PCR; TCRdb stores in-frame clones only, minus some. The repertoire holds about 170,000 clones, less than 90% seen once, with less than 0.4% in the top ten. Sequencing was carried out using PBMCs. These receptors originate from a boy aged 2-15 years in good health and CMV-seronegative. Each CDR3 is given with its conserved first and last residue. A D gene is named only where the DNA matches it firmly. A clone size is listed for some rows: how often the clone was seen (once, few, many), or a class if it is expanded.

clone size: -
D gene: TRBD1
J gene: TRBJ2-7
V gene: TRBV27
CDR3 protein: CASSYSTGAYSYEQYF
CDR3 DNA: TGTGCCAGCAGTTATTCGACAGGGGCCTACTCCTACGAGCAGTACTTC

clone size: -
D gene: TRBD1
J gene: TRBJ1-4
V gene: TRBV6-5
CDR3 protein: CASTPGGNEKLFF
CDR3 DNA: TGTGCCAGCACCCCAGGGGGGAATGAAAAACTGTTTTTT

clone size: -
D gene: TRBD1
J gene: TRBJ1-4
V gene: TRBV28
CDR3 protein: CASRPGQGTNEKLFF
CDR3 DNA: TGTGCCAGCAGACCTGGACAGGGGACTAATGAAAAACTGTTTTTT

clone size: -
D gene: -
J gene: TRBJ1-2
V gene: TRBV4-1
CDR3 protein: CASSRDRNYGYTF
CDR3 DNA: TGCGCCAGCAGCCGTGACAGAAACTATGGCTACACCTTC

clone size: -
D gene: TRBD2
J gene: TRBJ2-7
V gene: TRBV7-9
CDR3 protein: CASSSPGLAISYEQYF
CDR3 DNA: TGTGCCAGCAGCAGTCCGGGACTAGCAATATCCTACGAGCAGTACTTC

clone size: -
D gene: -
J gene: TRBJ1-1
V gene: TRBV25-1
CDR3 protein: CATSRRVAGDTEAFF
CDR3 DNA: TGTGCCACTTCGCGGCGGGTCGCCGGGGACACTGAAGCTTTCTTT

clone size: -
D gene: TRBD1
J gene: TRBJ2-7
V gene: TRBV28
CDR3 protein: CASRRSGGLSYEQYF
CDR3 DNA: TGTGCCAGCAGACGCTCAGGGGGCCTCTCCTACGAGCAGTACTTC

clone size: -
D gene: TRBD1
J gene: TRBJ1-3
V gene: TRBV30
CDR3 protein: CAWSYPTGTVNTIYF
CDR3 DNA: TGTGCCTGGAGTTACCCTACCGGGACAGTAAACACCATATATTTT

clone size: -
D gene: TRBD1
J gene: TRBJ2-7
V gene: TRBV4-1
CDR3 protein: CASSQGDRSLRYEQYF
CDR3 DNA: TGCGCCAGCAGCCAGGGGGACAGATCCTTGAGATACGAGCAGTACTTC

clone size: -
D gene: TRBD2
J gene: TRBJ2-1
V gene: TRBV7-9
CDR3 protein: CASSLNLLAGVGFQEQFF
CDR3 DNA: TGTGCCAGCAGCTTAAACCTACTAGCGGGTGTGGGGTTTCAGGAGCAGTTCTTC

clone size: few
D gene: -
J gene: TRBJ2-6
V gene: TRBV18
CDR3 protein: CASSKMTESGANVLTF
CDR3 DNA: TGTGCCAGCTCTAAGATGACAGAATCTGGGGCCAACGTCCTGACTTTC

clone size: -
D gene: TRBD1
J gene: TRBJ2-7
V gene: TRBV19
CDR3 protein: CASSEIDRGSEQYF
CDR3 DNA: TGTGCCAGTAGTGAAATCGACAGGGGCAGCGAGCAGTACTTC

clone size: few
D gene: TRBD2
J gene: TRBJ2-5
V gene: TRBV6-1
CDR3 protein: CASSERVGWAGEQYF
CDR3 DNA: TGTGCCAGCAGTGAACGTGTAGGCTGGGCGGGGGAGCAGTACTTC

clone size: -
D gene: -
J gene: TRBJ1-1
V gene: TRBV20-1
CDR3 protein: CSLWTLEAFF
CDR3 DNA: TGCTCCCTGTGGACTCTCGAAGCTTTCTTT

clone size: -
D gene: -
J gene: TRBJ2-7
V gene: TRBV19
CDR3 protein: CASSIAYNSGGEQYF
CDR3 DNA: TGTGCCAGTAGTATAGCCTACAACTCAGGAGGCGAGCAGTACTTC

clone size: -
D gene: -
J gene: TRBJ1-1
V gene: TRBV19
CDR3 protein: CASNPFRGTEAFF
CDR3 DNA: TGTGCCAGTAATCCTTTTCGCGGGACTGAAGCTTTCTTT

clone size: -
D gene: TRBD2
J gene: TRBJ2-5
V gene: TRBV6-5
CDR3 protein: CASSTSSGAGETQYF
CDR3 DNA: TGTGCCAGCAGTACTTCTAGCGGCGCTGGTGAGACCCAGTACTTC

clone size: -
D gene: -
J gene: TRBJ2-6
V gene: TRBV7-9
CDR3 protein: CASSYSTGIRAGANVLTF
CDR3 DNA: TGTGCCAGCAGTTACAGCACAGGGATCAGGGCTGGGGCCAACGTCCTGACTTTC

clone size: -
D gene: TRBD1
J gene: TRBJ1-1
V gene: TRBV19
CDR3 protein: CASTIQGATEAFF
CDR3 DNA: TGTGCCAGCACAATCCAGGGGGCTACTGAAGCTTTCTTT

clone size: -
D gene: TRBD1
J gene: TRBJ2-3
V gene: TRBV29-1
CDR3 protein: CSVAPTGAITDTQYF
CDR3 DNA: TGCAGCGTTGCCCCGACAGGGGCGATCACAGATACGCAGTATTTT